This T cell receptor beta chain is from a study of T-cell reconstitution after alpha-beta-depleted transplantation in children. Preparing the TCRbeta library involved the use of unique molecular identifiers. TCRdb analysed the PCR reads with MiXCR anew, one entry per CDR3 protein. The repertoire holds about 610,000 distinct CDR3 sequences, roughly a tenth seen once, with less than 5% in the top ten. With 5 bases removed from V and 5 bases from J, the gap between germline ends came to 16 bases. Germline CDR1 is SGHNT and CDR2 is YENEEA. This CDR3 spans 15 amino acids. Here the sequenced sample was PBMCs from the stem cell graft donor, taken from the stem cell graft. The rearrangement links TRBV11-3 to TRBJ2-1; D might be TRBD2 (5 bases). This TCR derives from a human donor who donated a stem cell graft to a child with acute myeloid leukemia. The DNA of the CDR3 is TGTGCCAGCAGCCCCCGCATCGGAGCGGACAATGAGCAGTTCTTC. Translated: CASSPRIGADNEQFF.